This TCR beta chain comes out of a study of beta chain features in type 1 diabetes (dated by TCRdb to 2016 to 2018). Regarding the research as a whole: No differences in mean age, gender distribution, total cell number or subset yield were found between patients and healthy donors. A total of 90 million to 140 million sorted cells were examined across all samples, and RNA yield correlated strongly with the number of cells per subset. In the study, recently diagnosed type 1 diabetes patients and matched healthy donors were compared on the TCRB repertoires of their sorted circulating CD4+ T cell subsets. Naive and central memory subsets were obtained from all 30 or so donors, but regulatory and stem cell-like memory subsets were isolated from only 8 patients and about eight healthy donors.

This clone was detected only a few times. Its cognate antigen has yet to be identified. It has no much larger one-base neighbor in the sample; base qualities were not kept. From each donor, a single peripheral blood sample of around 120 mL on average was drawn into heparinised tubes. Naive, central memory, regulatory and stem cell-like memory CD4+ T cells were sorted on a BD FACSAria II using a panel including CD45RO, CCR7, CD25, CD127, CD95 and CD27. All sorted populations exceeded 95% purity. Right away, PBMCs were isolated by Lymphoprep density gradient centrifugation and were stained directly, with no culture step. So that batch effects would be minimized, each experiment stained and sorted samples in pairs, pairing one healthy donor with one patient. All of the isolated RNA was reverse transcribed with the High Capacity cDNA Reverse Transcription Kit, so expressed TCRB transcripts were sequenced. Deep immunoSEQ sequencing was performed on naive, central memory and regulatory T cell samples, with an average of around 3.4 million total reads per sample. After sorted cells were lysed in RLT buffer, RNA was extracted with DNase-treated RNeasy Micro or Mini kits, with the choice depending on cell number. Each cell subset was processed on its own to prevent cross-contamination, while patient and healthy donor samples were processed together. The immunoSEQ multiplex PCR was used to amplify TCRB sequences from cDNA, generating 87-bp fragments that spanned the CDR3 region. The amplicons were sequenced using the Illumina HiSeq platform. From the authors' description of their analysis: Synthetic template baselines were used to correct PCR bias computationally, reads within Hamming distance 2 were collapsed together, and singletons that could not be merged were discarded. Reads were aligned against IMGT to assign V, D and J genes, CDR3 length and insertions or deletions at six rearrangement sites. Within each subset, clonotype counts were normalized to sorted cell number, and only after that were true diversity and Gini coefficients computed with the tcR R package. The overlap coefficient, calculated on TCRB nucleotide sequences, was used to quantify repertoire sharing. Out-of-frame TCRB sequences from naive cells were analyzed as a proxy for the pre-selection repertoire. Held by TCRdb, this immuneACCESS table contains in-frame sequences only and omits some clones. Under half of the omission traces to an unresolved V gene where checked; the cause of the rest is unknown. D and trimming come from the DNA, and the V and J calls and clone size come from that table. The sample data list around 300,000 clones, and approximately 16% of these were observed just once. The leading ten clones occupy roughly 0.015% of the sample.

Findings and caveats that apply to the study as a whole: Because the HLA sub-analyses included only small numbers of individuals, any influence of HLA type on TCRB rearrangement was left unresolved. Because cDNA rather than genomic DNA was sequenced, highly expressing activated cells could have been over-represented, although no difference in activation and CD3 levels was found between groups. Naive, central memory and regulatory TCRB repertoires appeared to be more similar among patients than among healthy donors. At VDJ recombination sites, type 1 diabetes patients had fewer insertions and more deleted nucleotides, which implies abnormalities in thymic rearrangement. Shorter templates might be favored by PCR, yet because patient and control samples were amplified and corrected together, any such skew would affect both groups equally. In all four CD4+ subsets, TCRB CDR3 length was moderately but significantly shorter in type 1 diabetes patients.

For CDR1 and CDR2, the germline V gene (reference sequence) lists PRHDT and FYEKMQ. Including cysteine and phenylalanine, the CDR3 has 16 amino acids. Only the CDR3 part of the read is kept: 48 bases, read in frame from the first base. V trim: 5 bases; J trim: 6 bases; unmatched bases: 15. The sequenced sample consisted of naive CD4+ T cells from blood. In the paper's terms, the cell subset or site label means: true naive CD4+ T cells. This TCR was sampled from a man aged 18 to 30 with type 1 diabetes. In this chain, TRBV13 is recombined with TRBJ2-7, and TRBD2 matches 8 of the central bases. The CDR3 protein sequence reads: CASSPREAGGPGEQYF. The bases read TGTGCCAGCAGCCCCCGCGAGGCGGGGGGCCCAGGCGAGCAGTACTTC.